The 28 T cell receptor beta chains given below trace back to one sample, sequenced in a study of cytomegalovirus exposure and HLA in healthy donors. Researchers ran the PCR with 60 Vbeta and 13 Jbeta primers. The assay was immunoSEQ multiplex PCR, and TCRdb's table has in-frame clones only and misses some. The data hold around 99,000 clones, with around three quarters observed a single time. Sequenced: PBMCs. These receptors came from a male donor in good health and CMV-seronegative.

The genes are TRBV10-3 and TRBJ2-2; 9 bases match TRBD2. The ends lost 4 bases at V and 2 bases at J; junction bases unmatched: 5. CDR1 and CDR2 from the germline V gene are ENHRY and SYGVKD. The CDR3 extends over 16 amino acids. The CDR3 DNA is TGTGCCATCAGTGGGCTAGCGGGGCAAAACACCGGGGAGCTGTTTTTT. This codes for CAISGLAGQNTGELFF.

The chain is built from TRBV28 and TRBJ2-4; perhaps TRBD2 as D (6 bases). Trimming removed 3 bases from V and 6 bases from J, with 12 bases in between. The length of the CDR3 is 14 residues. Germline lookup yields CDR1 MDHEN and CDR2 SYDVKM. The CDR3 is CASSLGREANIQYF. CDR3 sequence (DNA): TGTGCCAGCAGTTTGGGCAGGGAGGCAAACATTCAGTACTTC.

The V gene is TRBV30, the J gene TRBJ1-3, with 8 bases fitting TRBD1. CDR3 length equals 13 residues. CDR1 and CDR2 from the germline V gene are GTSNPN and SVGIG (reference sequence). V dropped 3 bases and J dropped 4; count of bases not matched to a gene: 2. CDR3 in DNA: TGTGCCTGGAGCAGGGGGCCAGGAAACACCATATATTTT. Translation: CAWSRGPGNTIYF. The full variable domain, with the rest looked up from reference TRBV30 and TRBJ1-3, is SQTIHQWPATLVQPVGSPLSLECTVEGTSNPNLYWYRQAAGRGLQLLFYSVGIGQISSEVPQNLSASRPQDRQFILSSKKLLLSDSGFYLCAWSRGPGNTIYFGEGSWLTVV.

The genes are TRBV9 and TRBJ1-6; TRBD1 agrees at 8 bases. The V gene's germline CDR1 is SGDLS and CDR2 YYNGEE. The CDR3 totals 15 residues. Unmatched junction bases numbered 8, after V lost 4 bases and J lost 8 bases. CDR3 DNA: TGTGCCAGCAGCCCTGGACAGGGTCCTGATTCACCCCTCCACTTT. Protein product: CASSPGQGPDSPLHF.

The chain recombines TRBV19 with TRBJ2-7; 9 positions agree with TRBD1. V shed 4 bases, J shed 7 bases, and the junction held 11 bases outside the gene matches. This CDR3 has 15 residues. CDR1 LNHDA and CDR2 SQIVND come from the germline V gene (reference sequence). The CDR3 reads CASSTPGQGTGEQYF. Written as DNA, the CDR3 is TGTGCCAGTAGTACTCCGGGACAGGGAACGGGTGAGCAGTACTTC.

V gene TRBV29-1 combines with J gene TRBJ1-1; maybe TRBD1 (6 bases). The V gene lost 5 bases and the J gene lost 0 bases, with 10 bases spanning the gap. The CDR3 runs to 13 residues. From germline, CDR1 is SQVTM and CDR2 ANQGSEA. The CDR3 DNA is TGCAGCGTTCAGGACAGCATGAACACTGAAGCTTTCTTT. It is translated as CSVQDSMNTEAFF.

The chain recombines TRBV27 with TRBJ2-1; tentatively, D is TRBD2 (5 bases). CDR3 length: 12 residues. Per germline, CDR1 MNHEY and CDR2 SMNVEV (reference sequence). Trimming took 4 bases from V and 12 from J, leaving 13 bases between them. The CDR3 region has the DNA TGTGCCAGCAGTTCCACCGTAGCGCGGCAGTTCTTC. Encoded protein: CASSSTVARQFF.

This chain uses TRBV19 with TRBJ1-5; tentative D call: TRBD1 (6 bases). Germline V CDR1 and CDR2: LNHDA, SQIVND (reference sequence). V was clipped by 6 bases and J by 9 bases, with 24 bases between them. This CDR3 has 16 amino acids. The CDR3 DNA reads TGTGCCAGTAGCCCGCCGGGACAAGGAACAAGGGGGCCCCAGCATTTT. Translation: CASSPPGQGTRGPQHF.

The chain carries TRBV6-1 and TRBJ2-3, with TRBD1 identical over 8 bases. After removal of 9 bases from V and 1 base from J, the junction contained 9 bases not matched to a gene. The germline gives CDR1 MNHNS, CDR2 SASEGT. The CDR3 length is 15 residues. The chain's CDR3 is CASSSHRGGTDTQYF. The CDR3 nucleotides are TGTGCCAGTTCCTCACACAGGGGGGGCACAGATACGCAGTATTTT.

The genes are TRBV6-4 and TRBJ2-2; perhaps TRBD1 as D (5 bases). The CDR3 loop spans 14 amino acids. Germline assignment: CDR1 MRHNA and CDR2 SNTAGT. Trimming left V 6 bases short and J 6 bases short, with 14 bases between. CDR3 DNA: TGTGCCAGCAGGGCAGGGCACTCTTCCGGGGAGCTGTTTTTT. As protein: CASRAGHSSGELFF.

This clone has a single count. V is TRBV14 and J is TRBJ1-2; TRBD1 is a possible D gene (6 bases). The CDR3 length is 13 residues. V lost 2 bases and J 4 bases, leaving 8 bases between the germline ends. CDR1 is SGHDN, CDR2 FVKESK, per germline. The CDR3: CASSQLGAYGYTF. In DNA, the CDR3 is TGTGCCAGCAGCCAACTGGGGGCCTATGGCTACACCTTC.

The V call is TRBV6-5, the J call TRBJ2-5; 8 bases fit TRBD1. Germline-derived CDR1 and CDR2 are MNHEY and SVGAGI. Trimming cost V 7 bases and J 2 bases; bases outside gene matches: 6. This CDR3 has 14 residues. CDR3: CASTPRQGQETQYF. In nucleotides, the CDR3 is TGTGCCAGCACCCCCCGACAGGGGCAAGAGACCCAGTACTTC.

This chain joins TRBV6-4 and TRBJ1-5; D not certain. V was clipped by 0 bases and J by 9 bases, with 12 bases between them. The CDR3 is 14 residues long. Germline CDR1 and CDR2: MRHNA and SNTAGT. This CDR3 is CASSDSIGGPPQHF. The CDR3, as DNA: TGTGCCAGCAGTGACTCGATCGGTGGGCCGCCCCAGCATTTT.

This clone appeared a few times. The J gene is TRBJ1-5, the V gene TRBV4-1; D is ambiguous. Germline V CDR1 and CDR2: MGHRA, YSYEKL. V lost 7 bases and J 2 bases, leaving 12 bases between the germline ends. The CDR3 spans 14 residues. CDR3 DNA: TGCGCCAGCAACCGCGAGGCTGGCAATCAGCCCCAGCATTTT. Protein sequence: CASNREAGNQPQHF.

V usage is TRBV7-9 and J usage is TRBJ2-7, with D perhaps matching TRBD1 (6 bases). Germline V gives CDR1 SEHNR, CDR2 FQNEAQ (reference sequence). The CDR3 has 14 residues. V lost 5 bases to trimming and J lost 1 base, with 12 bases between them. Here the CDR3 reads CASSPWTESYEQYF. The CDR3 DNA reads TGTGCCAGCAGCCCTTGGACAGAATCCTACGAGCAGTACTTC.

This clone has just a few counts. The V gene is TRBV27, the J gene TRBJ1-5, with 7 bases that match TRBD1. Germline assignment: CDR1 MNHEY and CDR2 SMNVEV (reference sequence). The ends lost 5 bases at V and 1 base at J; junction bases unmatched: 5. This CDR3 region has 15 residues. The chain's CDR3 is CASSVGGASNQPQHF. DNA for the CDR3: TGTGCCAGCAGTGTAGGGGGCGCGAGCAATCAGCCCCAGCATTTT.

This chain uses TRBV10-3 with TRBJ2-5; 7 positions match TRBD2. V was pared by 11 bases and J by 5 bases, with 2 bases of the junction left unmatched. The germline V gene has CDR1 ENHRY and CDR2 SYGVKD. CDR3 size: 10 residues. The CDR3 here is CAAGRETQYF. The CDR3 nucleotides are TGTGCCGCCGGGAGGGAGACCCAGTACTTC.

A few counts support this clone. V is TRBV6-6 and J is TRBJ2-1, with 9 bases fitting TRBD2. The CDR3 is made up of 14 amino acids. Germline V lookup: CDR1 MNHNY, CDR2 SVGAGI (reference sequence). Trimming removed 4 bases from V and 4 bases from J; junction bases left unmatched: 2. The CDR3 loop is CASSLAGVYNEQFF. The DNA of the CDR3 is TGTGCCAGCAGTTTAGCGGGAGTGTACAATGAGCAGTTCTTC.

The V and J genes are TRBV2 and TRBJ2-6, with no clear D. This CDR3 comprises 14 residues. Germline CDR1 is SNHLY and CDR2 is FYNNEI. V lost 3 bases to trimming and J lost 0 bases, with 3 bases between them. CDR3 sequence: CASSDISGANVLTF. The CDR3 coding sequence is TGTGCCAGCAGTGACATCTCTGGGGCCAACGTCCTGACTTTC.

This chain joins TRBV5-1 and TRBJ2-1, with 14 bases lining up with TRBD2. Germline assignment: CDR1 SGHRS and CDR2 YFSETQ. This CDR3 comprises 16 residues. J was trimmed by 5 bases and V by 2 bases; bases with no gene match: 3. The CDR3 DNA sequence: TGCGCCAGCAGCTTTGAGGGACTAGCGGGAGACAATGAGCAGTTCTTC. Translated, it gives CASSFEGLAGDNEQFF.

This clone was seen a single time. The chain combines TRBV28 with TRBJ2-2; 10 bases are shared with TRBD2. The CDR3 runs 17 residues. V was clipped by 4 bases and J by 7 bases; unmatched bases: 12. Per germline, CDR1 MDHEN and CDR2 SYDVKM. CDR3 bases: TGTGCCAGCAGTTCAAGTAGCGGGAGGCCCTTGGGCGGGGAGCTGTTTTTT. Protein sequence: CASSSSSGRPLGGELFF.

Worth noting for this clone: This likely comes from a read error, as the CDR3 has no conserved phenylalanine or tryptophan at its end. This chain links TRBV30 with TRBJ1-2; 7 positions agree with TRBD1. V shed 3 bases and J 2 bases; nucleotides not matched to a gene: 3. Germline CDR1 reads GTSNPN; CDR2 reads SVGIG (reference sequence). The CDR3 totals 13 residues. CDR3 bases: TGTGCCTGGAGCACAGGGGCGAACTATGGCTACACCCTC. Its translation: CAWSTGANYGYTL.

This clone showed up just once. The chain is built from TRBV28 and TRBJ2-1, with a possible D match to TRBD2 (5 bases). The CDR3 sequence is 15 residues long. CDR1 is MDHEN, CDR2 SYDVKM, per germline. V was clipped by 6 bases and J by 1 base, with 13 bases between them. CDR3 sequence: CASREVGRSYNEQFF. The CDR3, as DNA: TGTGCCAGCAGGGAGGTCGGCCGATCCTACAATGAGCAGTTCTTC.

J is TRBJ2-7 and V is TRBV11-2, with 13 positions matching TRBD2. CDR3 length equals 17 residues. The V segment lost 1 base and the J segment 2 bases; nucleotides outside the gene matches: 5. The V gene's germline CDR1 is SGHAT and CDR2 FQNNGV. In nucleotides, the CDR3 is TGTGCCAGCAGCTTAGGGAGGGGGACTAGCGGGACCTACGAGCAGTACTTC. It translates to CASSLGRGTSGTYEQYF.

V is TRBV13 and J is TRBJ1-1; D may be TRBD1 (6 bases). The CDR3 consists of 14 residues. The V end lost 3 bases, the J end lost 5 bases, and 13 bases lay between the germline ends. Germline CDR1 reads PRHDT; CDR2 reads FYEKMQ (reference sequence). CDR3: CASSLTDGTTEAFF. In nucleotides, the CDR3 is TGTGCCAGCAGCTTGACGGATGGGACAACTGAAGCTTTCTTT.

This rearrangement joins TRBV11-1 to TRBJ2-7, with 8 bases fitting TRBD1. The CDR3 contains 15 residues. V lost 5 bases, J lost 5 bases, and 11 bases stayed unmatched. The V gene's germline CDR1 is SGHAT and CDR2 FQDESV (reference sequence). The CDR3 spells CASSLTGQGFDEQYF. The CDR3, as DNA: TGTGCCAGCAGCCTAACAGGACAGGGTTTCGACGAGCAGTACTTC.

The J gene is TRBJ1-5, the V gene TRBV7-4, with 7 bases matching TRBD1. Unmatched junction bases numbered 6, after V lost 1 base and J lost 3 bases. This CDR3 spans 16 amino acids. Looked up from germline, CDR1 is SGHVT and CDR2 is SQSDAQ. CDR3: CASSLDPDRVNQPQHF. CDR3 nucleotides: TGTGCCAGCAGCTTAGATCCTGACAGGGTCAATCAGCCCCAGCATTTT. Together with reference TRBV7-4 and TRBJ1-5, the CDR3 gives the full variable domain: GAGVSQSPRYKVAKRGRDVALRCDSISGHVTLYWYRQTLGQGSEVLTYSQSDAQRDKSGRPSGRFSAERPERSVSTLKIQRTEQGDSAVYLCASSLDPDRVNQPQHFGDGTRLSIL.

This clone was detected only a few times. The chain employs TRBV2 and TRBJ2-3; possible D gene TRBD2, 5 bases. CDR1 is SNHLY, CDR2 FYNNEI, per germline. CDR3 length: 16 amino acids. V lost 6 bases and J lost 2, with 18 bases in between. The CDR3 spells CASSPQPRAYTDTQYF. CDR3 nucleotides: TGTGCCAGCAGCCCCCAGCCGAGGGCATACACAGATACGCAGTATTTT.